This TCR beta chain emerged from a study of OX40 agonist ivuxolimab in advanced cancers. For the study at large: A partial response was reached by three patients: one with hepatocellular carcinoma and two with cutaneous melanoma.

The CDR3 length is 14 residues. V was clipped by 1 base and J by 1 base, with 7 bases between them. The germline CDR1 and CDR2 sequences are SEHNR and FQNEAQ (reference sequence). The repertoire was sequenced with immunoSEQ multiplex PCR; TCRdb's copy has only in-frame clones and lacks some. The table shows 30,000 to 45,000 clones, with about three quarters occurring only once. This rearrangement joins TRBV7-9 to TRBJ1-1; D is unclear. The source of this sequence is an adult with an advanced solid tumor such as melanoma, head and neck, liver or kidney cancer. The sequencing used CD4+ or CD8+ T cells sorted from blood, collected in a trial of the OX40 agonist ivuxolimab. The CDR3 protein is CASSLDGQNTEAFF. The CDR3 DNA is TGTGCCAGCAGCTTAGATGGGCAGAACACTGAAGCTTTCTTT.